This T cell receptor beta chain was captured by sequencing in a study of blood T cell repertoires in COVID-19. At the level of the study: COVID-19 samples from acute and convalescent phases originated in the United States, Italy and Spain.

The V end lost 1 base, the J end lost 1 base, and 12 bases lay between the germline ends. The germline V gene has CDR1 GTSNPN and CDR2 SVGIG (reference sequence). The CDR3 has 15 residues. The protocol was immunoSEQ multiplex PCR, while the TCRdb copy is restricted to in-frame clones and leaves out a portion. The profile covers around 42,000 clones, with 86% appearing a single time and 55% to 60% taken by the ten largest. The receptor comes from a man aged 70 or older with acute or convalescent COVID-19. The V gene is TRBV30, the J gene TRBJ2-3; D might be TRBD1 (5 bases). The sample consisted of peripheral blood. CDR3 in amino acids: CAWSGNRRGTDTQYF. CDR3 bases: TGTGCCTGGAGTGGTAACAGGCGAGGCACAGATACGCAGTATTTT.